This is a list of T cell receptor beta chains from one sample in a study of cytomegalovirus exposure and HLA in healthy donors. Produced via immunoSEQ multiplex PCR; TCRdb's table is partial and in-frame only. The table lists 150,000 to 200,000 clones, more than 80% of them singletons. The specimen was PBMCs. Receptor source: a man younger than 35 in good health and CMV-seropositive. Both conserved end residues are part of each CDR3. D genes are given only for firm matches. Only some rows state a clone size, as once, few, many or a class for expanded clones.

>NA|NA|TRBV18|TRBJ2-7
TGTGCCAGCTCAGCGTTGAGTAGTAACTACGAGCAGTACTTC
CASSALSSNYEQYF
>TRBD2|NA|TRBV28|TRBJ2-3
TGTGCCAGCACCGAAACCGGGACTAGCCGGAGCACAGATACGCAGTATTTT
CASTETGTSRSTDTQYF
>NA|few|TRBV28|TRBJ1-1
TGTGCCAGCACCCTAGGCACGCGGCCTCGAGCTTTCTTT
CASTLGTRPRAFF
>NA|NA|TRBV28|TRBJ2-7
TGTGCCAGCAGTTTTGCACGAGGCTCTGTCTCCTACGAGCAGTACTTC
CASSFARGSVSYEQYF
>NA|NA|TRBV30|TRBJ2-3
TGTGCCTGGGGGCGCACTAGCACAGATACGCAGTATTTT
CAWGRTSTDTQYF
>TRBD2|NA|TRBV27|TRBJ2-1
TGTGCCAGCAGTTTAAGACTAGCGGGATATTCCAATGAGCAGTTCTTC
CASSLRLAGYSNEQFF
>NA|once|TRBV4-2|TRBJ1-4
TGTGCCAGCAGCCAAGATGGGGCTCTGGCTAATGAAAAACTGTTTTTT
CASSQDGALANEKLFF
>NA|NA|TRBV13|TRBJ2-1
TGTGCCAGCAGCCGTAGCGGCACCCTTTACAATGAGCAGTTCTTC
CASSRSGTLYNEQFF
>TRBD2|NA|TRBV2|TRBJ2-2
TGTGCCAGCACTTATGGGAGGGAGCCCGCCGGGGAGCTGTTTTTT
CASTYGREPAGELFF
>NA|NA|TRBV5-6|TRBJ2-3
TGTGCCAGCAGCTTCCTGGACAGCCGGGCTCTCACAGATACGCAGTATTTT
CASSFLDSRALTDTQYF
>NA|NA|TRBV9|TRBJ2-7
TGTGCCAGCAGCTCCCGGGCGGGCACCTACGAGCAGTACTTC
CASSSRAGTYEQYF
>NA|NA|TRBV4-3|TRBJ2-2
TGCGCCAGCAGCCGAGGACAGACCGGGGAGCTGTTTTTT
CASSRGQTGELFF
>NA|once|TRBV27|TRBJ2-1
TGTGCCAGCCTGAGGGGGAATGGTATGAATGAGCAGTTCTTC
CASLRGNGMNEQFF
>NA|NA|TRBV2|TRBJ1-1
TGTGCCAGCAGTGAACAGGGTGGTGAAGCTTTCTTT
CASSEQGGEAFF
>NA|NA|TRBV28|TRBJ1-2
TGTGCCAGCAGTCGCCCGGGGGGCTACACCTTC
CASSRPGGYTF
>NA|NA|TRBV15|TRBJ2-7
TGTGCCACGGGGAGGCGGGGTAGATACGAGCAGTACTTC
CATGRRGRYEQYF
>NA|NA|TRBV4-3|TRBJ2-2
TGCGCCAGCAGCCAAGGTTTCCTCACCGGGGAGCTGTTTTTT
CASSQGFLTGELFF
>NA|NA|TRBV5-1|TRBJ2-6
TGCGCCAGCAGCCAACGGACAGTTGGGGCCAACGTCCTGACTTTC
CASSQRTVGANVLTF
>TRBD2|NA|TRBV30|TRBJ2-4
TGTGCCTGGAAGACTAGCGGGAGTGGGGACATTCAGTACTTC
CAWKTSGSGDIQYF
>TRBD1|NA|TRBV4-1|TRBJ1-2
TGCGCCAGCAGCTACCGGGACAGAGAAGGCTATGGCTACACCTTC
CASSYRDREGYGYTF
>TRBD1|NA|TRBV18|TRBJ1-1
TGTGCCAGCTCACCACGGACAGGGGGCACTGAAGCTTTCTTT
CASSPRTGGTEAFF
>TRBD2|NA|TRBV6-6|TRBJ2-1
TGTGCCAGCAGCGGGACTAGTCTTGAGCAGTTCTTC
CASSGTSLEQFF
>NA|NA|TRBV14|TRBJ2-5
TGTGCCAGCAGCCACCAGGGTGTGTCCCAAGAGACCCAGTACTTC
CASSHQGVSQETQYF
>TRBD1|NA|TRBV6-1|TRBJ1-6
TGTGCCAGCAGTGACAGGACAGGGGATAATTCACCCCTCCACTTT
CASSDRTGDNSPLHF
>TRBD1|NA|TRBV29-1|TRBJ1-1
TGCAGCGGGGTGGAGGGGGCCGACGCTGAAGCTTTCTTT
CSGVEGADAEAFF
>TRBD2|NA|TRBV7-7|TRBJ2-1
TGTGCCAGCAGCCAGGGACTAGCGGAGACCAATGAGCAGTTCTTC
CASSQGLAETNEQFF
>TRBD2|NA|TRBV27|TRBJ2-1
TGTGCCAGCAGTTTGGGCCCTCTAGCGGGCAGAGACAATGAGCAGTTCTTC
CASSLGPLAGRDNEQFF
>TRBD2|NA|TRBV11-1|TRBJ2-1
TGTGCCAGCAGCGTCGGGCCTAGCGGGGCCCAGGGGTTCTTC
CASSVGPSGAQGFF
>TRBD1|NA|TRBV13|TRBJ1-2
TGTGCCAGCAGCCACCGGGGACAGGGGGCGCCAGGTGACTATGGCTACACCTTC
CASSHRGQGAPGDYGYTF
>TRBD1|NA|TRBV19|TRBJ2-2
TGTGCCAGTAGTAGGGGACAGACCCCGAACACCGGGGAGCTGTTTTTT
CASSRGQTPNTGELFF
>NA|NA|TRBV29-1|TRBJ2-7
TGCAGCGTTGAAGAGGGCACCTCCTACGAGCAGTACTTC
CSVEEGTSYEQYF
>TRBD2|NA|TRBV19|TRBJ2-1
TGTGCCAGTAGTATGTTGGGATCGGGAGGGAACTACAATGAGCAGTTCTTC
CASSMLGSGGNYNEQFF
>NA|NA|TRBV9|TRBJ2-7
TGTGCCAGCAGCAGAGGACTGAACTACGAGCAGTACTTC
CASSRGLNYEQYF
>TRBD2|NA|TRBV7-2|TRBJ2-3
TGTGCCAGCAGCTCTCTAGCGGGAGGACCCCCCGATACGCAGTATTTT
CASSSLAGGPPDTQYF
>TRBD2|NA|TRBV19|TRBJ2-3
TGTGCCAGTAGTGGCCGACTAGCGGGAGGGCTAGATACGCAGTATTTT
CASSGRLAGGLDTQYF
>NA|NA|TRBV28|TRBJ2-3
TGTGCCAGCAGTTTTATCACCGGGGGAGCAGATACGCAGTATTTT
CASSFITGGADTQYF
>TRBD1|NA|TRBV5-1|TRBJ2-2
TGCGCCAGCAGCGCGACAGGGGCGGCCGGGGAGCTGTTTTTT
CASSATGAAGELFF
>NA|NA|TRBV28|TRBJ1-2
TGTGCCAGCACGTGGGGAGGCTATGGCTACACCTTC
CASTWGGYGYTF
>NA|NA|TRBV19|TRBJ2-7
TGTGCCAGTAGTCCGGGACTCCTAGGCGAGCAGTACTTC
CASSPGLLGEQYF
>NA|NA|TRBV5-1|TRBJ2-3
TGCGCCAGCAGCTACTCCCTGACAGGAGCCACAGATACGCAGTATTTT
CASSYSLTGATDTQYF
>NA|NA|TRBV19|TRBJ2-2
TGTGCCAGTAAATCAACCGGGGAGCTGTTTTTT
CASKSTGELFF
>NA|once|TRBV28|TRBJ2-7
NA
CASSFGAGLAGPSSYEQYF
>TRBD1|NA|TRBV5-1|TRBJ2-2
TGCGCCAGCAGCTTCTACCGGGACAGGGCCGGGGAGCTGTTTTTT
CASSFYRDRAGELFF
>NA|NA|TRBV29-1|TRBJ2-2
TGCAGCGTTGAGGGCAGATACACCGGGGAGCTGTTTTTT
CSVEGRYTGELFF
>NA|NA|TRBV19|TRBJ1-1
TGTGCCAGTAGTGGAGACGGATATATGAACACTGAAGCTTTCTTT
CASSGDGYMNTEAFF
>TRBD2|NA|TRBV9|TRBJ2-1
TGTGCCAGCAGCGTAGCTACGGGACTAGCGGGATCCTCCTACAATGAGCAGTTCTTC
CASSVATGLAGSSYNEQFF
>NA|NA|TRBV7-2|TRBJ2-2
TGTGCCAGCAGCTTGGGCTCCCCTGGGTTAACCGGGGAGCTGTTTTTT
CASSLGSPGLTGELFF
>TRBD2|NA|TRBV25-1|TRBJ2-1
TGTGCCAGCAGTGATGGTAGCGGGATGGCCTACAATGAGCAGTTCTTC
CASSDGSGMAYNEQFF
>NA|NA|TRBV7-3|TRBJ2-2
TGTGCCAGCAGCTCATCGGGCGGGGAGCTGTTTTTT
CASSSSGGELFF
>TRBD1|NA|TRBV7-9|TRBJ1-2
TGTGCCAGCAGCTTAGGACAGGGTACCTATGGCTACACCTTC
CASSLGQGTYGYTF
>NA|NA|TRBV5-1|TRBJ1-1
TGCGCCAGCAGCTTGACCGCCAGACCCGGGGACACTGAAGCTTTCTTT
CASSLTARPGDTEAFF
>NA|few|TRBV19|TRBJ1-5
TGTGCCAGTAGTAACGATCGGGTAGGTCCCCAGCATTTT
CASSNDRVGPQHF
>NA|NA|TRBV10-2|TRBJ2-1
TGCGCCAGCAGTGAGCAATACTTAAATGAGCAGTTCTTC
CASSEQYLNEQFF
>TRBD2|NA|TRBV27|TRBJ2-2
TGTGCCAGCAGTTTATTGGCGGGAGGCCTCACCGGGGAGCTGTTTTTT
CASSLLAGGLTGELFF